The rows below give T cell receptor beta chains drawn from one sample of a study of cytomegalovirus exposure and HLA in healthy donors. Only in-frame clones appear in the TCRdb table, and some are missing; sequencing was by immunoSEQ multiplex PCR. The sample has tens of thousands of clones, about 65% seen once. Sequenced: PBMCs. These receptors all come from a man aged 45 to 65 in good health and CMV-seropositive. The CDR3 runs from the conserved cysteine through the conserved F or W. The D gene is left open where the match is weak. Clone size appears in some rows only: once, few, many, or a class for an expanded clone.

D | J | V | size | CDR3 | DNA
NA | TRBJ1-1 | TRBV6-5 | NA | CASSYRGRMNTEAFF | TGTGCCAGCAGTTACAGGGGAAGGATGAACACTGAAGCTTTCTTT
NA | TRBJ2-7 | TRBV9 | NA | CASSEEGRYEQYF | TGTGCCAGCAGCGAGGAGGGTAGGTACGAGCAGTACTTC
TRBD1 | TRBJ2-3 | TRBV11-3 | once | CASSPQTGWGSDTQYF | TGTGCCAGCAGCCCTCAGACAGGGTGGGGTTCGGATACGCAGTATTTT
TRBD2 | TRBJ2-3 | TRBV30 | few | CAWSTAGGLSDTQYF | TGTGCCTGGAGTACCGCGGGGGGGCTCTCTGATACGCAGTATTTT
TRBD2 | TRBJ2-1 | TRBV6-1 | NA | CASSERLADYNEQFF | TGTGCCAGCAGTGAAAGACTAGCTGATTACAATGAGCAGTTCTTC
TRBD1 | TRBJ1-1 | TRBV6-6 | NA | CASSSTGGATEAFF | TGTGCCAGCAGTTCGACAGGGGGCGCGACTGAAGCTTTCTTT
TRBD1 | TRBJ2-5 | TRBV5-1 | NA | CASSPTGTGGDRQETQYF | TGCGCCAGCAGCCCGACCGGGACAGGGGGCGATCGGCAAGAGACCCAGTACTTC
TRBD2 | TRBJ2-3 | TRBV9 | few | CASSATPGLAARTDTQYF | TGTGCCAGCAGCGCCACACCGGGACTAGCGGCCCGCACAGATACGCAGTATTTT
NA | TRBJ2-5 | TRBV30 | NA | CAWTAAGRGRGETQYF | TGTGCCTGGACGGCGGCCGGACGGGGTCGGGGAGAGACCCAGTACTTC
NA | TRBJ2-2 | TRBV6-6 | NA | CASSYLLFTGELFF | TGTGCCAGCAGTTATCTACTCTTCACCGGGGAGCTGTTTTTT
NA | TRBJ1-3 | TRBV11-2 | NA | CASSLDRVGNTIYF | TGTGCCAGCAGCTTAGATCGGGTCGGAAACACCATATATTTT
TRBD2 | TRBJ2-3 | TRBV9 | NA | CASSSSGGASGAQYF | TGTGCCAGCAGCTCTAGCGGGGGGGCCTCTGGAGCGCAGTATTTT
NA | TRBJ2-5 | TRBV4-3 | NA | CASSQEMIGTPETQYF | TGCGCCAGCAGCCAAGAAATGATCGGGACTCCAGAGACCCAGTACTTC
TRBD1 | TRBJ2-4 | TRBV5-6 | NA | CASSYPGTGDYLAKNIQYF | TGTGCCAGCAGCTACCCTGGGACAGGGGATTATTTAGCCAAAAACATTCAGTACTTC
NA | TRBJ2-1 | TRBV7-8 | NA | CASSFDGNNGEQFF | TGTGCCAGCAGCTTCGACGGGAATAATGGTGAGCAGTTCTTC
NA | TRBJ2-1 | TRBV7-8 | NA | CASSRFSGTSSNNEQFF | TGTGCCAGCAGCAGATTCTCGGGCACTAGCAGCAACAATGAGCAGTTCTTC
NA | TRBJ2-5 | TRBV7-2 | NA | CASSFSSGETQYF | TGTGCCAGCAGCTTTTCTAGTGGAGAGACCCAGTACTTC